A selection of T cell receptor beta chains follows, all from one sample in a study of T-cell memory formation after mild COVID-19. Each CDR3 protein gets one entry after TCRdb re-called the 5' RACE reads with MiXCR. The table includes 200,000 to 250,000 distinct CDR3 sequences, around 25% detected once. The sample comprised PBMCs or a T cell subset sorted from them (not recorded which). These receptors all stem from an adult woman who had mild COVID-19 (a few samples of this study predate the infection). Cell type and time point are not known. CDR3s include the opening cysteine and the closing phenylalanine or tryptophan. A D gene is named only where the DNA matches it firmly. Expanded clones are given a class, and other clones once, few, many or no size at all.

d_call j_call v_call clone_size cdr3_nt cdr3_aa
NA TRBJ1-1 TRBV5-1 NA TGCGCCAGCAGCTTGACCACAAACACTGAAGCTTTCTTT CASSLTTNTEAFF
TRBD2 TRBJ2-7 TRBV11-2 NA TGTGCCAGCAGCCGGACTAGCGGGAAAACCTACGAGCAGTACTTC CASSRTSGKTYEQYF
TRBD1 TRBJ2-3 TRBV5-1 few TGCGCCAGCAGCTTGAGGGACAGGGGACTGGATACGCAGTATTTT CASSLRDRGLDTQYF
TRBD2 TRBJ2-5 TRBV6-5 few TGTGCCAGCAGTTACGCGACTAGCCGAGAGACCCAGTACTTC CASSYATSRETQYF
TRBD1 TRBJ2-7 TRBV24-1 few TGTGCCACCAGTGAAACAGGGGGCCGAGCGTCTTACGAGCAGTACTTC CATSETGGRASYEQYF
NA TRBJ1-3 TRBV4-3 few TGCGCCAGCAGCCAGAGGATCGGATCTGGAAACACCATATATTTT CASSQRIGSGNTIYF
NA TRBJ2-5 TRBV14 few TGTGCCAGCAGCCAAAATCGCGGCCAAGAGACCCAGTACTTC CASSQNRGQETQYF
NA TRBJ2-7 TRBV11-2 few TGTGCCAGCATCGGAGAGGGGTACGAGCAGTACTTC CASIGEGYEQYF
NA TRBJ2-3 TRBV7-9 NA TGTGCCAGCAGAGATTGGGACGGCACAGATACGCAGTATTTT CASRDWDGTDTQYF
NA TRBJ1-4 TRBV9 few TGTGCCAGCAGCGTTCACCTGGGCTCTAATGAAAAACTGTTTTTT CASSVHLGSNEKLFF
NA TRBJ2-3 TRBV3-1 few TGTGCCAGCAGCCCCTCCTTCACTAGCTATAGCACAGATACGCAGTATTTT CASSPSFTSYSTDTQYF
NA TRBJ2-2 TRBV6-1 once TGTGCCAGCAATCTGGACAGCCCGAACACCGGGGAGCTGTTTTTT CASNLDSPNTGELFF
NA TRBJ2-7 TRBV5-6 few TGTGCCAGCAGACTACAAGGGGGGCACTACGAGCAGTACTTC CASRLQGGHYEQYF
NA TRBJ2-2 TRBV7-6 few TGTGCCAGCAGCGCGGGGACACTCGCCACCGGGGAGCTGTTTTTT CASSAGTLATGELFF
NA TRBJ2-5 TRBV6-1 NA TGTGCCGGCCTCGACAGCCAAGAGACCCAGTACTTC CAGLDSQETQYF
NA TRBJ2-7 TRBV7-9 few TGTGCCAGCAGCTTGTCGGGGGGCGGTTACGAGCAGTACTTC CASSLSGGGYEQYF
NA TRBJ2-2 TRBV19 NA TGTGCCACTCCGGGAGCAACCGGGGAGCTGTTTTTT CATPGATGELFF
NA TRBJ2-7 TRBV30 NA TGTGCCTGGAGGAAGGCAGGGAGCTACGAGCAGTACTTC CAWRKAGSYEQYF
NA TRBJ2-7 TRBV9 NA TGTGCCAGCAGCGGCCGGGACGCGTCCTACGAGCAGTACTTC CASSGRDASYEQYF
NA TRBJ2-1 TRBV7-8 few TGTGCCAGCAGCTTTAGGGGATCCTACAATGAGCAGTTCTTC CASSFRGSYNEQFF
TRBD2 TRBJ2-5 TRBV5-4 few TGTGCCAGCAGCCCGAAACTAGCGGGAGAAGAGACCCAGTACTTC CASSPKLAGEETQYF
NA TRBJ2-1 TRBV15 few TGTGCCACCAGCAGAGAAGGCGCCGGTGAGCAGTTCTTC CATSREGAGEQFF
TRBD2 TRBJ2-7 TRBV20-1 NA TGCAGTGCTAGAACCGGGACTAGCGCCTACGAGCAGTACTTC CSARTGTSAYEQYF
TRBD1 TRBJ1-1 TRBV5-1 NA TGCGCCAGCAATCAGGGGGGAGCTGAAGCTTTCTTT CASNQGGAEAFF
TRBD2 TRBJ2-7 TRBV5-1 NA TGCGCCAGCAGCTCTCCGGGACTAGCGGGGGGATTCTCCTACGAGCAGTACTTC CASSSPGLAGGFSYEQYF
TRBD1 TRBJ1-2 TRBV20-1 NA TGCAGTGCTTTAAGCGGACAGGGGATCTCTGGCTACACCTTC CSALSGQGISGYTF
NA TRBJ1-5 TRBV5-6 NA TGTGCCAGCAGTGGAGGGCGAGGCCCTCAGCCCCAGCATTTT CASSGGRGPQPQHF
NA TRBJ2-2 TRBV7-2 few TGTGCCAGCAGCTCCTTTATCGGAACCGGGGAGCTGTTTTTT CASSSFIGTGELFF
NA TRBJ1-1 TRBV5-1 few TGCGCCAGCAGCTTGAGAGGGGTTCAGCCGAACACTGAAGCTTTCTTT CASSLRGVQPNTEAFF
NA TRBJ2-7 TRBV7-2 few TGTGCCAGCAGTCAAGGGATATCGGGAACCTACGAGCAGTACTTC CASSQGISGTYEQYF